Below are 32 T cell receptor beta chains sequenced from a single sample in a study of CD8+CD57+ T cells in acquired aplastic anemia. In patients chosen for sequencing, flow cytometry had shown CD8+CD57+ cell expansion. Profiling of TCR beta VDJ combinations and CDR3 sequences used genomic DNA as template. Each CDR3 protein gets one entry after TCRdb re-called the reads with MiXCR. Among roughly 80,000 distinct CDR3 sequences listed, 70% were seen once. The sequenced sample consisted of sorted CD4+, CD8+, or CD8+CD57+ T cells (not recorded which) from PBMCs. The origin of the receptors is a human donor with aplastic anemia.

The rearrangement joins TRBV24-1 to TRBJ2-5; 10 positions match TRBD1. CDR3 length equals 15 residues. V trimming: 5 bases; J trimming: 4 bases; junction bases outside the gene matches: 6. The V gene's germline CDR1 is KGHDR and CDR2 SFDVKD. The CDR3 bases are TGTGCCACCAGTGCCAAGGGACAGGGGATAGAGACCCAGTACTTC. Protein product: CATSAKGQGIETQYF.

V usage is TRBV7-3 and J usage is TRBJ2-6, with TRBD1 as a possible D gene (6 bases). The length of the CDR3 is 16 residues. Trimming cost V 3 bases and J 1 base, with 10 bases left between them. In germline, CDR1 is SGHTA, CDR2 FQGTGA. CDR3 amino acids: CASSLTGSSGANVLTF. The DNA of the CDR3 is TGTGCCAGCAGCTTGACAGGAAGTTCTGGGGCCAACGTCCTGACTTTC.

The J gene is TRBJ2-2, the V gene TRBV7-3, with TRBD2 identical over 9 bases. Trimming cost V 5 bases and J 7 bases; bases outside gene matches: 5. Germline loops: CDR1 SGHTA, CDR2 FQGTGA. This CDR3 comprises 14 residues. As DNA, the CDR3 is TGTGCCAGCAGCGGCGGGACTAGCCACGGGGAGCTGTTTTTT. It encodes CASSGGTSHGELFF.

The chain joins TRBV2 to TRBJ1-3, with D unclear. V was pared by 7 bases and J by 0 bases, with 4 bases between. This CDR3 region has 12 residues. CDR1 is SNHLY and CDR2 is FYNNEI in the germline V gene. In DNA, the CDR3 is TGTGCCAGCAAGGTCTCTGGAAACACCATATATTTT. Encoded protein: CASKVSGNTIYF. Variable domain in full (rest from reference TRBV2 and TRBJ1-3): EPEVTQTPSHQVTQMGQEVILRCVPISNHLYFYWYRQILGQKVEFLVSFYNNEISEKSEIFDDQFSVERPDGSNFTLKIRSTKLEDSAMYFCASKVSGNTIYFGEGSWLTVV.

V is TRBV20-1 and J is TRBJ2-1; no firm D call. The germline gives CDR1 DFQATT, CDR2 SNEGSKA (reference sequence). There are 11 residues in the CDR3. V was pared by 8 bases and J by 5 bases, with 10 bases between. The CDR3 here is CSPESHNEQFF. CDR3 sequence (DNA): TGCAGTCCGGAGAGCCACAATGAGCAGTTCTTC.

This chain joins TRBV29-1 and TRBJ1-6, with a possible D match to TRBD1 (5 bases). There are 12 residues in the CDR3. In germline, CDR1 is SQVTM, CDR2 ANQGSEA. V lost 7 bases, J lost 7 bases, and 11 bases lay in between. The CDR3 loop reads CSAGEGNSPLHF. The CDR3 DNA reads as TGCAGCGCTGGGGAGGGGAATTCACCCCTCCACTTT.

V is TRBV19 and J is TRBJ2-7; D is unresolved. Trimming removed 3 bases at V and 0 bases at J, with 9 bases between. The V gene's germline CDR1 is LNHDA and CDR2 SQIVND (reference sequence). The CDR3 runs 14 residues. CDR3: CASSIEVSSYEQYF. The CDR3 DNA follows: TGTGCCAGTAGTATCGAAGTGAGCTCCTACGAGCAGTACTTC.

The gene calls are TRBV10-3 and TRBJ2-2, with 9 nucleotides matching TRBD2. The junction had 9 bases not matched to a gene; V was cut back by 3 bases and J by 7 bases. This CDR3 has 16 amino acids. CDR1 and CDR2 from the germline V gene are ENHRY and SYGVKD. The CDR3 DNA sequence: TGTGCCATCAGTGAAAGTCGCGGGGGGGCCGACGGGGAGCTGTTTTTT. This gives the protein CAISESRGGADGELFF.

The genes are TRBV11-1 and TRBJ2-1; possibly TRBD2 for D (6 bases). V was cut by 0 bases and J by 8 bases, with 11 bases left in between. The CDR3 loop spans 14 amino acids. CDR1 and CDR2 (germline): SGHAT, FQDESV (reference sequence). The CDR3 DNA reads as TGTGCCAGCAGCTTAGCGTCGAGGAGGGATGAGCAGTTCTTC. It codes for CASSLASRRDEQFF.

The V call is TRBV7-9, the J call TRBJ2-7, with a possible D match to TRBD2 (6 bases). The CDR3 sequence is 13 residues long. V lost 8 bases and J 2 bases, leaving 13 bases between the germline ends. From germline, CDR1 is SEHNR and CDR2 FQNEAQ (reference sequence). This CDR3 is CASSGEVAYEQYF. In DNA form, the CDR3 reads TGTGCCAGCTCGGGAGAAGTGGCCTACGAGCAGTACTTC.

The gene calls are TRBV12-3 or TRBV12-4 and TRBJ1-1; no clear D gene. V shed 5 bases and J shed 1 base, with 11 bases lying between them. There are 14 residues in the CDR3. The CDR3 loop is CASSPQHSNTEAFF. CDR3 DNA: TGTGCCAGCAGTCCCCAACACTCGAACACTGAAGCTTTCTTT.

The V call is TRBV12-3 or TRBV12-4, the J call TRBJ2-1, with 8 bases identical to TRBD1. Trimming took 5 bases from V and 3 from J; bases not matched to a gene: 9. The CDR3 is 16 residues long. The CDR3 sequence is CASSHRDRSGYNEQFF. The CDR3, as DNA: TGTGCCAGCAGTCACCGGGACAGGTCGGGCTACAATGAGCAGTTCTTC.

This clonotype was counted a few times. The V gene is TRBV29-1, the J gene TRBJ1-2, with D perhaps matching TRBD1 (5 bases). V was clipped by 5 bases and J by 2 bases, with 12 bases between them. Germline CDR1 reads SQVTM; CDR2 reads ANQGSEA. CDR3 length: 13 residues. CDR3 in amino acids: CSVMQGPNYGYTF. DNA for the CDR3: TGCAGCGTTATGCAGGGACCGAACTATGGCTACACCTTC.

The chain uses TRBV5-4 and TRBJ1-2, with D possibly TRBD1 on 5 matching bases. The CDR3 contains 14 residues. V lost 4 bases and J lost 4, with 14 bases in between. CDR1 and CDR2 from the germline V gene are SGHNT and YYREEE (reference sequence). The CDR3 DNA reads as TGTGCCAGCAGCCTCCGGACTAGGGGCTATGGCTACACCTTC. Protein: CASSLRTRGYGYTF.

The rearrangement uses TRBV2 and TRBJ2-7; 8 nucleotides align to TRBD1. Germline CDR1 SNHLY, CDR2 FYNNEI. The CDR3 spans 13 residues. Trimming cost V 4 bases and J 4 bases; bases outside gene matches: 3. CDR3 DNA: TGTGCCAGCAGTGGGGACAGGCAGTACGAGCAGTACTTC. It is translated as CASSGDRQYEQYF.

The V and J genes are TRBV2 and TRBJ2-7, with 8 positions matching TRBD1. CDR1 SNHLY and CDR2 FYNNEI come from the germline V gene. The junction had 8 bases not matched to a gene; V was cut back by 9 bases and J by 1 base. The length of the CDR3 is 14 residues. CDR3: CASSPGTGSYEQYF. The DNA for the CDR3 is TGTGCCAGTAGTCCCGGGACAGGATCCTACGAGCAGTACTTC.

This rearrangement joins TRBV7-6 to TRBJ2-3; the D gene is possibly TRBD2 (5 bases). Trimming took 2 bases from V and 5 from J, leaving 11 bases between them. Germline CDR1 reads SGHVS; CDR2 reads FNYEAQ. This CDR3 has 14 amino acids. This CDR3 is CASSLTLEGDTQYF. The CDR3, as DNA: TGTGCCAGCAGCTTAACTCTTGAGGGAGATACGCAGTATTTT.

V gene TRBV19 combines with J gene TRBJ1-5; 7 nucleotides align to TRBD1. The germline gives CDR1 LNHDA, CDR2 SQIVND (reference sequence). CDR3 length equals 14 residues. V was pared by 10 bases and J by 6 bases, with 12 bases of the junction left unmatched. CDR3 nucleotide sequence: TGTGCCACCCAAGGGACAGCCAGCGGTCAGCCCCAGCATTTT. The encoded protein is CATQGTASGQPQHF. Drawing the rest from reference TRBV19 and TRBJ1-5, the complete variable domain is DGGITQSPKYLFRKEGQNVTLSCEQNLNHDAMYWYRQDPGQGLRLIYYSQIVNDFQKGDIAEGYSVSREKKESFPLTVTSAQKNPTAFYLCATQGTASGQPQHFGDGTRLSIL.

This clonotype was observed a few times. This chain links TRBV12-3 or TRBV12-4 with TRBJ1-1, with no clear D. The CDR3 runs 13 residues. Trimming stripped 2 bases from V and 0 bases from J, with 4 bases between. The chain's CDR3 is CASSLNLNTEAFF. CDR3 nucleotide sequence: TGTGCCAGCAGTTTAAATCTGAACACTGAAGCTTTCTTT.

This clonotype has just a few counts. The chain has TRBV15 and TRBJ2-7; D not resolved. V lost 0 bases to trimming and J lost 5 bases, with 11 bases between them. This CDR3 region has 14 residues. Germline CDR1 is LNHNV and CDR2 is YYDKDF (reference sequence). The CDR3 is CATSRDGEYHEQYF. The DNA for the CDR3 is TGTGCCACCAGCAGAGATGGAGAGTACCACGAGCAGTACTTC.

In DNA, the CDR3 is TGCGCCAGCAGTGACACCACAGGGAGCGATGAGCAGTTCTTC. It codes for CASSDTTGSDEQFF. The rearrangement uses TRBV10-1 and TRBJ2-1; tentative D call: TRBD1 (6 bases). The V gene's germline CDR1 is WNHNN and CDR2 SYGVQD (reference sequence). V gave up 3 bases and J gave up 8 bases, with 14 bases separating them. The CDR3 is 14 residues long.

This chain connects TRBV19 to TRBJ2-7; no reliable D call. Trimming removed 3 bases at V and 3 bases at J, with 9 bases between. Germline CDR1 LNHDA, CDR2 SQIVND (reference sequence). The CDR3 sequence is 13 residues long. Written as DNA, the CDR3 is TGTGCCAGTAGTATTGGGGTCGGCTACGAGCAGTACTTC. Translated: CASSIGVGYEQYF.

In nucleotides, the CDR3 is TGTGCCAGCGCGGCGCGGGGCTCCTACGAGCAGTACTTC. This translates into CASAARGSYEQYF. The chain is built from TRBV2 and TRBJ2-7; possible D gene TRBD2, 6 bases. Germline-derived CDR1 and CDR2 are SNHLY and FYNNEI. The CDR3 sequence is 13 residues long. V lost 8 bases and J lost 0, with 11 bases in between.

The genes are TRBV19 and TRBJ1-6; 7 bases agree with TRBD1. Germline V CDR1 and CDR2: LNHDA, SQIVND (reference sequence). This CDR3 region has 12 residues. V lost 5 bases, J lost 9 bases, and 1 base stayed unmatched. CDR3 region: CASSRQGSPLHF. DNA for the CDR3: TGTGCCAGTAGTCGACAGGGTTCACCCCTCCACTTT.

The J gene is TRBJ2-1, the V gene TRBV11-1, with D perhaps given as TRBD1 or TRBD2 (5 bases each). V gave up 5 bases and J gave up 8 bases, with 16 bases separating them. Per the germline V gene, CDR1 is SGHAT and CDR2 is FQDESV (reference sequence). This CDR3 spans 14 amino acids. The CDR3 DNA is TGTGCCAGCAGCCTTCCTCCGGGACCTCATGAGCAGTTCTTC. Translated: CASSLPPGPHEQFF.

J is TRBJ1-2 and V is TRBV7-2; TRBD1 agrees at 12 bases. The CDR3 loop spans 14 amino acids. V lost 3 bases, J lost 8 bases, and 4 bases stayed unmatched. Germline V gives CDR1 SGHTA, CDR2 FQGNSA. The CDR3 here is CASSLGQGARGYTF. CDR3 nucleotides: TGTGCCAGCAGCTTGGGACAGGGGGCGCGGGGCTACACCTTC.

The J gene is TRBJ2-5, the V gene TRBV24-1; the D is unclear. CDR3 length: 12 amino acids. The ends were cut back, 3 bases at V and 5 bases at J, with 6 bases in the middle. Germline assignment: CDR1 KGHDR and CDR2 SFDVKD. The CDR3 sequence: CATSDPFETQYF. The CDR3 nucleotides are TGTGCCACCAGTGATCCGTTTGAGACCCAGTACTTC.

This clonotype was seen once. CDR3 sequence: CSIVGTGANSYEQYF. The CDR3 coding sequence is TGCAGCATCGTCGGGACAGGGGCCAACTCCTACGAGCAGTACTTC. The rearrangement joins TRBV29-1 to TRBJ2-7, with 10 bases matching TRBD1. Per germline, CDR1 SQVTM and CDR2 ANQGSEA. The CDR3 contains 15 residues. V dropped 8 bases and J dropped 0; count of bases not matched to a gene: 10.

This clonotype was observed many times. The chain is built from TRBV20-1 and TRBJ2-7; D perhaps matches TRBD1 (6 bases). V dropped 0 bases and J dropped 3 bases, with 12 bases sitting between them. The CDR3 extends over 14 amino acids. Germline CDR1 is DFQATT and CDR2 is SNEGSKA (reference sequence). Here the CDR3 reads CSARDPGTSYEQYF. The CDR3 DNA reads as TGCAGTGCTAGAGATCCCGGGACAAGCTACGAGCAGTACTTC.

This chain uses TRBV2 with TRBJ1-2, with D unresolved. Trimming shortened V by 6 bases and J by 4 bases, and 15 bases separated the two germline ends. Germline lookup yields CDR1 SNHLY and CDR2 FYNNEI. The CDR3 has 14 amino acids. For the CDR3, the DNA is TGTGCCAGCAGCCCCCGGTTCGCGGTCTATGGCTACACCTTC. It specifies CASSPRFAVYGYTF.

The chain has TRBV18 and TRBJ1-1; D is possibly TRBD1 (6 bases). V was shortened by 5 bases and J by 2 bases, with 15 bases between the two germline ends. CDR1 and CDR2 (germline): KGHSH, LQKENI. CDR3 length: 15 residues. The CDR3: CASSSGQGGNTEAFF. The CDR3 DNA reads as TGTGCCAGCTCATCCGGACAAGGGGGTAACACTGAAGCTTTCTTT.

The chain combines TRBV11-2 with TRBJ2-1; D might be TRBD1 (5 bases). In germline, CDR1 is SGHAT, CDR2 FQNNGV. Deletions cut 4 bases from V and 4 bases from J, with 17 bases between. The CDR3 covers 16 residues. The CDR3 is CASSSLWGDKYNEQFF. CDR3 DNA: TGTGCCAGCAGCTCCCTGTGGGGCGATAAGTACAATGAGCAGTTCTTC.